This entry lists 8 T cell receptor beta chains sequenced from one sample in a study of blood T cell repertoires in COVID-19. Sequencing was performed with immunoSEQ multiplex PCR; in TCRdb, only in-frame clones are kept and a portion is missing. The sample has about 210,000 clones, around 85% seen once; the top ten hold 18%. Sequenced input: PBMCs or T cells enriched from blood (not recorded which). All receptors derive from a man aged 35 to 55 who had recovered from COVID-19.

The chain recombines TRBV12-3 or TRBV12-4 with TRBJ2-5, with D possibly matching TRBD2 (5 bases). V lost 4 bases to trimming and J lost 5 bases, with 8 bases between them. The CDR3 has 12 amino acids. This CDR3 is CASSYRGETQYF. The CDR3 bases are TGTGCCAGCAGTTACCGAGGGGAGACCCAGTACTTC.

This clone was seen only once. This chain uses TRBV30 with TRBJ1-4; a possible D gene is TRBD1 (5 bases). With 0 bases removed from V and 4 bases from J, the gap between germline ends came to 12 bases. Looked up from germline, CDR1 is GTSNPN and CDR2 is SVGIG (reference sequence). The CDR3 has 15 amino acids. The CDR3 DNA sequence: TGTGCCTGGAGTGTGGGTGACAGAATTAATGAAAAACTGTTTTTT. This translates into CAWSVGDRINEKLFF.

V usage is TRBV28 and J usage is TRBJ2-1; D may be TRBD2 (5 bases). The length of the CDR3 is 12 residues. CDR1 and CDR2 from the germline V gene are MDHEN and SYDVKM. With 6 bases removed from V and 6 bases from J, the gap between germline ends came to 9 bases. The CDR3 sequence is CASRSGINEQFF. The CDR3 DNA reads TGTGCCAGCAGGTCGGGGATCAATGAGCAGTTCTTC.

The chain carries TRBV6-1 and TRBJ1-4, with 9 bases aligning to TRBD1. The CDR3 has 15 amino acids. Germline CDR1 and CDR2: MNHNS and SASEGT. Unmatched junction bases numbered 6, after V lost 2 bases and J lost 8 bases. CDR3 bases: TGTGCCAGCAGTGAACAGGGGACAGGGCGGGAAAAACTGTTTTTT. Amino acids: CASSEQGTGREKLFF.

The chain has TRBV18 and TRBJ1-5, with 7 bases identical to TRBD1. Germline CDR1 is KGHSH and CDR2 is LQKENI. V lost 1 base to trimming and J lost 0 bases; unmatched junction nucleotides: 0. The CDR3 runs to 15 residues. The CDR3: CASSPQGASNQPQHF. In nucleotides, the CDR3 is TGTGCCAGCTCACCACAGGGGGCTAGCAATCAGCCCCAGCATTTT.

This clone was observed a few times. CDR3 sequence: CASSLQGDSGNTIYF. DNA of the CDR3: TGCGCCAGCAGCTTACAGGGCGACTCTGGAAACACCATATATTTT. The rearrangement uses TRBV5-1 and TRBJ1-3; TRBD1 might be the D (6 bases). The germline gives CDR1 SGHRS, CDR2 YFSETQ. This CDR3 is 15 amino acids long. The V gene lost 2 bases and the J gene lost 0 bases, with 9 bases spanning the gap.

The chain joins TRBV6-6 to TRBJ1-1; possible D gene TRBD1, 5 bases. The CDR3 length is 14 residues. CDR1 MNHNY and CDR2 SVGAGI come from the germline V gene (reference sequence). Trimming took 6 bases from V and 4 from J, leaving 15 bases between them. The chain's CDR3 is CASRVGRVGTEAFF. CDR3 in DNA: TGTGCCAGCAGAGTCGGCAGGGTGGGCACTGAAGCTTTCTTT.

V gene TRBV5-1 combines with J gene TRBJ2-2; TRBD1 matches at 8 bases. V shed 0 bases, J shed 6 bases, and the junction held 7 bases outside the gene matches. The CDR3 loop spans 16 amino acids. CDR1 and CDR2 from the germline V gene are SGHRS and YFSETQ. CDR3 DNA: TGCGCCAGCAGCTTGGGACGGACAGGGTCGGCCGGGGAGCTGTTTTTT. This codes for CASSLGRTGSAGELFF.